These 32 T cell receptor beta chains originate from one sample sequenced in a study of blood T cell repertoires in COVID-19 (TCRdb year 2020). Library preparation used the immunoSEQ multiplex PCR assay. The clones in this table, taken by TCRdb from immuneACCESS, are in-frame only. Not every clone is retained; where verified, under half of the shortfall comes from an unresolved V gene, and the cause of the rest is unknown. The sample table contains 150,000 to 200,000 clones; only one count was recorded for approximately 84% of them. The ten largest clonotypes hold 20% to 25% of the sample. The specimen sequenced was peripheral blood. Receptors were obtained from a woman of 80 years or more with acute or convalescent COVID-19.

V gene TRBV19 combines with J gene TRBJ1-1; D not resolved. V was cut by 4 bases and J by 5 bases, with 11 bases left in between. Germline V gene data show CDR1 as LNHDA and CDR2 as SQIVND (reference sequence). This CDR3 is built from 13 residues. In DNA form, the CDR3 reads TGTGCCAGTAGTAGATACCGGGAGACTGAAGCTTTCTTT. It yields the protein CASSRYRETEAFF.

The rearrangement joins TRBV9 to TRBJ1-2; possible D gene TRBD1, 6 bases. Trimming took off 0 bases at V and 0 bases at J, with 6 bases between the two ends. Germline V gene data show CDR1 as SGDLS and CDR2 as YYNGEE. The CDR3 length is 14 residues. CDR3 coding DNA: TGTGCCAGCAGCGTAGGGACAGCTAACTATGGCTACACCTTC. The encoded protein is CASSVGTANYGYTF.

The V and J genes are TRBV7-8 and TRBJ2-5; weak D call: TRBD2 (5 bases). V lost 0 bases, J lost 7 bases, and 18 bases lay in between. This CDR3 region has 16 residues. The V gene's germline CDR1 is SGHVS and CDR2 FQNEAQ. DNA for the CDR3: TGTGCCAGCAGCTTAGCCATGGACTCGTCCGGACGGACCCAGTACTTC. Translation gives CASSLAMDSSGRTQYF.

Written as DNA, the CDR3 is TGTGCCAGCAGACTAACCTACGAGCAGTACTTC. It translates to CASRLTYEQYF. The chain links TRBV12-3 or TRBV12-4 to TRBJ2-7; D not resolved. The V end lost 6 bases, the J end lost 2 bases, and 5 bases lay between the germline ends. The CDR3 has 11 amino acids.

The chain recombines TRBV10-2 with TRBJ1-2; TRBD1 matches 10 bases. CDR3 length: 15 amino acids. Per the germline V gene, CDR1 is WSHSY and CDR2 is SAAADI. Germline trimming cut 3 bases from V and 7 bases from J; bases unmatched to any gene: 8. The CDR3 DNA follows: TGCGCCAGCAGTGATGAACGACAGGGGGCCTCTGGCTACACCTTC. Protein product: CASSDERQGASGYTF.

This chain connects TRBV18 to TRBJ1-5; maybe TRBD1 (5 bases). Germline V gene data show CDR1 as KGHSH and CDR2 as LQKENI. V lost 5 bases and J 3 bases, leaving 11 bases between the germline ends. The CDR3 contains 14 residues. The CDR3 region has the DNA TGTGCCAGCTCAACCAGGGAGGTCAATCAGCCCCAGCATTTT. Its translation: CASSTREVNQPQHF.

The chain combines TRBV30 with TRBJ2-7, with 10 bases aligning to TRBD1. The germline V gene has CDR1 GTSNPN and CDR2 SVGIG (reference sequence). This CDR3 region has 13 residues. J lost 4 bases, V lost 2 bases, and 2 bases had no gene match. The CDR3 region has the DNA TGTGCCTGGAGTCGGACAGGGGGGTACGAGCAGTACTTC. Translated, it gives CAWSRTGGYEQYF.

A note on this clone: The same CDR3 can be traced to other DNA sequences in this sample. V and J are TRBV5-1 and TRBJ1-1; maybe TRBD1 (6 bases). V lost 1 base to trimming and J lost 0 bases, with 7 bases between them. There are 14 residues in the CDR3. In germline, CDR1 is SGHRS, CDR2 YFSETQ. The CDR3 sequence: CASSLQGMNTEAFF. CDR3 coding DNA: TGCGCCAGCAGCTTGCAGGGGATGAACACTGAAGCTTTCTTT. The full variable domain, completed using reference TRBV5-1 and TRBJ1-1, is KAGVTQTPRYLIKTRGQQVTLSCSPISGHRSVSWYQQTPGQGLQFLFEYFSETQRNKGNFPGRFSGRQFSNSRSEMNVSTLELGDSALYLCASSLQGMNTEAFFGQGTRLTVV.

The chain is built from TRBV29-1 and TRBJ2-6, with D perhaps matching TRBD2 (5 bases). Per the germline V gene, CDR1 is SQVTM and CDR2 is ANQGSEA. The CDR3 loop spans 16 amino acids. The CDR3 coding sequence is TGCGGATGTGTTTCGGGGAGAGCATTGGGGGCCAACGTCCTGACTTTC. Amino acid sequence: CGCVSGRALGANVLTF.

The sample holds a few counts of this clone. The chain couples TRBV4-1 to TRBJ2-7, with 12 bases that match TRBD1. Germline V CDR1 and CDR2: MGHRA, YSYEKL. There are 13 residues in the CDR3. V dropped 5 bases and J dropped 5; count of bases not matched to a gene: 1. The CDR3 region is CASSWDRGHEQYF. In DNA form, the CDR3 reads TGCGCCAGCAGCTGGGACAGGGGGCACGAGCAGTACTTC.

This sequence joins TRBV30 and TRBJ2-5; TRBD2 matches 13 bases. CDR1 GTSNPN and CDR2 SVGIG come from the germline V gene (reference sequence). Trimming cost V 5 bases and J 5 bases; bases outside gene matches: 8. The CDR3 is made up of 15 amino acids. CDR3 in DNA: TGTGCCTGGTTACGGGGACTAGCGGGATTTGAGACCCAGTACTTC. Translated, it gives CAWLRGLAGFETQYF.

In DNA, the CDR3 is TGTGCCAGCAGCCAGCGGGCGACTAACTATGGCTACACCTTC. Its protein is CASSQRATNYGYTF. The chain is built from TRBV3-1 (or the pseudogene TRBV3-2) and TRBJ1-2; D ambiguous. The V and J ends lost 3 bases and 0 bases respectively, with 8 bases between them. Germline V gene lookup returns CDR1 LGHDT and CDR2 YNNKEL (reference sequence). The CDR3 sequence is 14 residues long.

This clone was picked up one time. J is TRBJ2-7 and V is TRBV12-3 or TRBV12-4; no clear D gene. V was cut by 5 bases and J by 3 bases, with 5 bases left in between. The CDR3 has 11 amino acids. The CDR3 here is CASSQDYEQYF. DNA for the CDR3: TGTGCCAGCAGTCAGGACTACGAGCAGTACTTC.

The gene calls are TRBV18 and TRBJ2-5, with D uncertain. The germline V and J ends were trimmed by 0 bases and 5 bases, with 22 bases remaining between them. Per the germline V gene, CDR1 is KGHSH and CDR2 is LQKENI. CDR3 length equals 18 residues. CDR3 region: CASSPPPFTSGLLETQYF. CDR3 bases: TGTGCCAGCTCACCACCTCCTTTTACATCAGGTTTGCTCGAGACCCAGTACTTC.

This chain links TRBV5-1 with TRBJ1-1, with 9 positions matching TRBD1. V shed 4 bases, J shed 4 bases, and the junction held 8 bases outside the gene matches. The germline CDR1 and CDR2 sequences are SGHRS and YFSETQ. The CDR3 consists of 15 residues. The CDR3: CASSANRGPGTEAFF. CDR3 sequence (DNA): TGCGCCAGCAGCGCGAACAGGGGGCCCGGCACTGAAGCTTTCTTT.

This chain joins TRBV27 and TRBJ1-2; TRBD1 agrees at 9 bases. J lost 8 bases, V lost 5 bases, and 12 bases had no gene match. Germline loops: CDR1 MNHEY, CDR2 SMNVEV (reference sequence). This CDR3 comprises 15 residues. The CDR3, as DNA: TGTGCCAGCAGTCTAGACCGGGACAGGGTACGAGGCTACACCTTC. Its translation is CASSLDRDRVRGYTF.

V gene TRBV7-6 combines with J gene TRBJ2-1; the match to TRBD2 covers 9 bases. The CDR3 length is 16 residues. After removal of 0 bases from V and 7 bases from J, the junction contained 7 bases not matched to a gene. CDR1 is SGHVS and CDR2 is FNYEAQ in the germline V gene. CDR3 residues: CASSLAASGVWNEQFF. CDR3 coding DNA: TGTGCCAGCAGCTTAGCAGCTAGCGGGGTCTGGAATGAGCAGTTCTTC.

The V call is TRBV18, the J call TRBJ2-3; 9 bases match TRBD2. The CDR3 totals 15 residues. Looked up from germline, CDR1 is KGHSH and CDR2 is LQKENI. Trimming cost V 3 bases and J 0 bases; bases outside gene matches: 1. CDR3 in amino acids: CASSPSGGSTDTQYF. CDR3 nucleotide sequence: TGTGCCAGCTCACCGAGCGGGGGGAGCACAGATACGCAGTATTTT.

This clone was picked up a small number of times. The chain has TRBV5-1 and TRBJ2-7, with a possible D match to TRBD2 (6 bases). Trimming left V 4 bases short and J 6 bases short, with 17 bases between. CDR1 SGHRS and CDR2 YFSETQ come from the germline V gene. This CDR3 region has 14 residues. CDR3 protein: CASSPGRRAAEQYF. Written as DNA, the CDR3 is TGCGCCAGCAGCCCGGGTCGGAGGGCAGCCGAGCAGTACTTC.

The chain has TRBV7-2 and TRBJ2-7, with D possibly TRBD1 on 5 matching bases. Per germline, CDR1 SGHTA and CDR2 FQGNSA. V was trimmed by 2 bases and J by 6 bases, leaving 17 bases between them. The CDR3 runs to 15 residues. CDR3 bases: TGTGCCAGCAGCTTAATGGGCTTGACAGTAGGCGAGCAGTACTTC. Translated: CASSLMGLTVGEQYF.

V gene TRBV5-6 combines with J gene TRBJ1-4; 7 bases match TRBD1. Germline assignment: CDR1 SGHDT and CDR2 YYEEEE. Unmatched junction bases numbered 8, after V lost 1 base and J lost 5 bases. The CDR3 contains 16 residues. The CDR3 DNA reads as TGTGCCAGCAGCTTGAGACTGACAGGGTTGAATGAAAAACTGTTTTTT. Protein sequence: CASSLRLTGLNEKLFF.

This clone was counted once. The V gene is TRBV30, the J gene TRBJ2-3; D might be TRBD1 (6 bases). CDR1 GTSNPN and CDR2 SVGIG come from the germline V gene (reference sequence). Trimming took 2 bases from V and 5 from J, leaving 11 bases between them. The CDR3 totals 13 residues. The CDR3 sequence: CAWSFGTQDTQYF. CDR3 nucleotides: TGTGCCTGGAGTTTTGGGACACAAGATACGCAGTATTTT.

V is TRBV19 and J is TRBJ1-5; 9 positions agree with TRBD1. V was pared by 4 bases and J by 4 bases, with 8 bases of the junction left unmatched. CDR3 length: 16 residues. Per the germline V gene, CDR1 is LNHDA and CDR2 is SQIVND (reference sequence). The DNA for the CDR3 is TGTGCCAGTAGTAACCAGGACAGGGGTACTAATCAGCCCCAGCATTTT. It specifies CASSNQDRGTNQPQHF.

J is TRBJ2-7 and V is TRBV6-6; D gene uncertain. Germline loops: CDR1 MNHNY, CDR2 SVGAGI (reference sequence). V was pared by 4 bases and J by 0 bases, with 16 bases between. The CDR3 runs to 16 residues. The CDR3 sequence: CASSFGGRKNSYEQYF. The CDR3 DNA reads as TGTGCCAGCAGTTTTGGCGGTAGGAAAAACTCCTACGAGCAGTACTTC.

V and J are TRBV29-1 and TRBJ2-5; TRBD2 matches 7 bases. The CDR3 length is 14 residues. J gave up 4 bases and V 6 bases, and 11 bases lay outside the gene matches. The germline V gene encodes CDR1 SQVTM and CDR2 ANQGSEA. CDR3 loop: CSVDMTSSAETQYF. The CDR3 bases are TGCAGCGTCGATATGACTAGCTCCGCAGAGACCCAGTACTTC.

This clone was recorded once. The chain combines TRBV2 with TRBJ1-2; D is undetermined. Germline assignment: CDR1 SNHLY and CDR2 FYNNEI. The V gene lost 0 bases and the J gene lost 8 bases, with 16 bases spanning the gap. This CDR3 contains 15 residues. Here the CDR3 reads CASSEANRFAGGYTF. The CDR3 DNA reads as TGTGCCAGCAGTGAAGCCAACAGATTTGCTGGCGGCTACACCTTC.

The chain has TRBV2 and TRBJ2-5; TRBD2 matches 14 bases. Germline V gene lookup returns CDR1 SNHLY and CDR2 FYNNEI. After removal of 8 bases from V and 5 bases from J, the junction contained 13 bases not matched to a gene. The CDR3 runs 17 residues. CDR3 sequence (DNA): TGTGCCAGCTCCCCCGGACTAGCGGGAGGCACGAGGGAGACCCAGTACTTC. This sequence encodes CASSPGLAGGTRETQYF.

DNA of the CDR3: TGTGCCAGCAGCTTGAGAGTCTGGACTAGCGGAATATACGAGCAGTACTTC. Protein sequence: CASSLRVWTSGIYEQYF. This rearrangement joins TRBV5-5 to TRBJ2-7; TRBD2 agrees at 10 bases. Germline CDR1 and CDR2: SGHKS and YYEKEE (reference sequence). V lost 1 base and J lost 4; bases outside the gene matches: 11. This CDR3 has 17 amino acids.

V is TRBV10-2 and J is TRBJ2-2, with 9 bases fitting TRBD1. Germline V gene sequence: CDR1 WSHSY, CDR2 SAAADI. The CDR3 has 14 amino acids. The J segment lost 6 bases and the V segment lost 7 bases, leaving 6 bases of the junction unmatched. CDR3 sequence reads: CASIPGQGPGELFF. The DNA for the CDR3 is TGCGCCAGCATTCCGGGACAGGGCCCCGGGGAGCTGTTTTTT.

V gene TRBV7-6 combines with J gene TRBJ2-7; D unresolved. Germline CDR1 is SGHVS and CDR2 is FNYEAQ. This CDR3 region has 15 residues. V lost 2 bases to trimming and J lost 2 bases, with 13 bases between them. The CDR3 here is CASSLSPASPYEQYF. In nucleotides, the CDR3 is TGTGCCAGCAGCTTAAGTCCAGCGAGTCCCTACGAGCAGTACTTC.

This clone was seen a single time. CDR3: CASSLSRGMNTEAFF. The DNA of the CDR3 is TGTGCCAGCAGCTTGTCTAGGGGCATGAACACTGAAGCTTTCTTT. This chain joins TRBV5-5 and TRBJ1-1; perhaps TRBD1 as D (5 bases). Germline values: CDR1 SGHKS, CDR2 YYEKEE (reference sequence). V shed 1 base and J shed 0 bases, with 10 bases lying between them. The CDR3 spans 15 residues. Combining the CDR3 with reference TRBV5-5 and TRBJ1-1 gives the whole variable domain DAGVTQSPTHLIKTRGQQVTLRCSPISGHKSVSWYQQVLGQGPQFIFQYYEKEERGRGNFPDRFSARQFPNYSSELNVNALLLGDSALYLCASSLSRGMNTEAFFGQGTRLTVV.

The rearrangement links TRBV28 to TRBJ2-1; D might be TRBD2 (6 bases). CDR1 is MDHEN, CDR2 SYDVKM, per germline. V lost 11 bases and J 3 bases, leaving 14 bases between the germline ends. The CDR3 runs to 13 residues. Here the CDR3 reads CAASGGNYNEQFF. CDR3 bases: TGTGCCGCATCAGGAGGGAACTACAATGAGCAGTTCTTC.